A single sample is the source of the 6 T cell receptor beta chains below, sequenced in a study of control samples from healthy donors and cancer patients. Using immunoSEQ multiplex PCR, the repertoire was profiled, and TCRdb retains in-frame clones only, with some absent. The table lists 110,000 or so clones, around nine tenths of them singletons. The sample was blood. All receptors derive from a man younger than 40 in good health.

This clone was detected only once. The chain is built from TRBV6-5 and TRBJ1-2; D is unresolved. Deletions cut 0 bases from V and 4 bases from J, with 9 bases between. CDR1 MNHEY and CDR2 SVGAGI come from the germline V gene. The length of the CDR3 is 14 residues. CDR3 DNA: TGTGCCAGCAGTTACTCAAGGGTGGTCTATGGCTACACCTTC. This gives the protein CASSYSRVVYGYTF.

V and J are TRBV10-1 and TRBJ1-4; 9 nucleotides agree with TRBD1. Unmatched junction bases numbered 5, after V lost 3 bases and J lost 6 bases. The CDR3 runs 15 residues. Germline lookup yields CDR1 WNHNN and CDR2 SYGVQD (reference sequence). CDR3 nucleotides: TGCGCCAGCAGTGATTCCGGGACAGGGTATGAAAAACTGTTTTTT. Translating gives CASSDSGTGYEKLFF.

The CDR3 bases are TGTGCCAGCAGCCTCGCAGAAACTGAAGCTTTCTTT. Translation gives CASSLAETEAFF. The chain employs TRBV3-1 (or the pseudogene TRBV3-2) and TRBJ1-1; no firm D call. V dropped 4 bases and J dropped 5 bases, with 8 bases sitting between them. This CDR3 region has 12 residues. CDR1 and CDR2 from the germline V gene are LGHDT and YNNKEL (reference sequence).

In DNA form, the CDR3 reads TGCGCCAGCTCACCGGGACACCTCACCGGGGAGCTGTTTTTT. Its translation is CASSPGHLTGELFF. The V call is TRBV5-1, the J call TRBJ2-2; perhaps TRBD1 as D (6 bases). The CDR3 has 14 amino acids. Trimming left V 7 bases short and J 4 bases short, with 14 bases between. Per the germline V gene, CDR1 is SGHRS and CDR2 is YFSETQ. Full variable domain (rest looked up from reference TRBV5-1 and TRBJ2-2): KAGVTQTPRYLIKTRGQQVTLSCSPISGHRSVSWYQQTPGQGLQFLFEYFSETQRNKGNFPGRFSGRQFSNSRSEMNVSTLELGDSALYLCASSPGHLTGELFFGEGSRLTVL.

V and J are TRBV10-2 and TRBJ1-2, with D tentatively TRBD1 (5 bases). Per germline, CDR1 WSHSY and CDR2 SAAADI. There are 14 residues in the CDR3. The V end lost 0 bases, the J end lost 8 bases, and 13 bases lay between the germline ends. The CDR3 DNA is TGCGCCAGCAGTGAGTCGTTGGGACGCTCAGGCTACACCTTC. This translates into CASSESLGRSGYTF.

This clone has just one count. The chain recombines TRBV2 with TRBJ1-1; D remains ambiguous. This CDR3 is 15 amino acids long. Germline CDR1 and CDR2: SNHLY and FYNNEI. The V gene lost 0 bases and the J gene lost 3 bases, with 11 bases spanning the gap. For the CDR3, the DNA is TGTGCCAGCAGTGAAGCACCCAACTACTACACTGAAGCTTTCTTT. Protein: CASSEAPNYYTEAFF.